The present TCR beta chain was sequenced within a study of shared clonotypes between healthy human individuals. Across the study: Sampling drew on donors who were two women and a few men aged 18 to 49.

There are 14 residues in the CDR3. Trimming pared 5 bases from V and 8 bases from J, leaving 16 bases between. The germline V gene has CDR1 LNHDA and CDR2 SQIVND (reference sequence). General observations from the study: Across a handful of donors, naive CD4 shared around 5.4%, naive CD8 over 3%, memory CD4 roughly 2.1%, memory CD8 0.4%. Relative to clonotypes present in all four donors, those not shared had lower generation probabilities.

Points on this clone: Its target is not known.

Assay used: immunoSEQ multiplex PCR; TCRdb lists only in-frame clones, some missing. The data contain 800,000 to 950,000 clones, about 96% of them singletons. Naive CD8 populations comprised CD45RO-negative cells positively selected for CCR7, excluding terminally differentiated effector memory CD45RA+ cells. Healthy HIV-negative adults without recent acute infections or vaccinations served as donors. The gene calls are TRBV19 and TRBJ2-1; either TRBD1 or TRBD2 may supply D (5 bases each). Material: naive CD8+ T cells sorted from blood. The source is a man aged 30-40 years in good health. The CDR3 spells CASSYTGATDEQFF. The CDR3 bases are TGTGCCAGTAGTTACACCGGGGCCACCGATGAGCAGTTCTTC.